This T cell receptor (beta chain) was identified during a study of blood T cell repertoires in COVID-19. Turning to the study itself: From the United States, Italy and Spain came samples of acute and convalescent COVID-19. Sources were T cells, B-cell-depleted T cells, or PBMCs; the material itself was cDNA or gDNA.

V was trimmed by 5 bases and J by 8 bases, leaving 21 bases between them. The CDR3 covers 15 residues. Germline-derived CDR1 and CDR2 are SEHNR and FQNEAQ (reference sequence). How the authors handled the data: For nucleated cells, counts were estimated from reference gene primer amplification. Generated by immunoSEQ multiplex PCR, the TCRdb table keeps only in-frame clones and is missing some. V and J calls and clone size follow that table, whereas D and trimming were derived from the DNA. This sample has some 37,000 clones; 88% occur once, and the top ten carry approximately 8.8%. The J gene is TRBJ1-1, the V gene TRBV7-9; perhaps TRBD1 as D (5 bases). This TCR came from a woman in her 70s with acute or convalescent COVID-19. Sequenced sample: peripheral blood. In DNA form, the CDR3 reads TGTGCCAGCAGCGCCGGTGGGGCCACACCAGGGGAAGCTTTCTTT. Protein: CASSAGGATPGEAFF.